Here is one TCR beta chain with its context. This sample's RNA came from whole unsorted tissue. This non-tumor lung sample came from over 3 cm beyond the tumor edge. TCRbeta libraries were built with three rounds of nested PCR, modified from ARM-PCR. TCRdb recomputed calls from the multiplex PCR reads with MiXCR, one row per CDR3 protein. The data contain 80,000 to 130,000 distinct CDR3 sequences, 55% to 65% of them singletons. The data were taken from a study of tumor and adjacent non-tumor tissue in lung cancer. The CDR3 length is 11 residues. Germline V lookup: CDR1 SGHAT, CDR2 FQNNGV. V dropped 10 bases and J dropped 10; count of bases not matched to a gene: 6.

The TCR comes from a man aged 30 to 39 with non-small cell lung cancer. The chain links TRBV11-2 to TRBJ2-1, with 8 bases that match TRBD2. The sample taken for sequencing was distant non-tumor lung tissue. This chain's CDR3 is CANRLAKEQFF. CDR3 bases: TGTGCCAACAGACTAGCGAAGGAGCAGTTCTTC.